This record concerns one T cell receptor (beta chain) sequence. Antigen unknown. The data are from a study of Ad26.COV2.S vaccination and SARS-CoV-2 variants. Points from the study as a whole: Analyses that measured TCR breadth and depth may have underestimated total T cell responses.

V gave up 4 bases and J gave up 3 bases, with 10 bases separating them. Germline CDR1 and CDR2: SGHVS and FQNEAQ. This CDR3 is 13 amino acids long. Sample treatment: around 19 received Ad26.COV2.S at low or high dose, single or two shots; roughly 5 received placebo; per-sample allocation not given. At day 63 after the first vaccine or placebo injection, samples were drawn. TCRdb keeps only in-frame clones here, not all; method: immunoSEQ multiplex PCR. This sample has around 450,000 clones, with approximately 89% found just once. The V gene is TRBV7-8, the J gene TRBJ2-7, with D perhaps matching TRBD2 (5 bases). Material: peripheral blood, obtained in a trial of Ad26.COV2.S vaccine versus placebo. The sequence derives from a person between 18 and 65 years old who received the Ad26.COV2.S COVID-19 vaccine or a placebo. CDR3 region: CASSSRRGYEQYF. The CDR3 coding sequence is TGTGCCAGCAGCTCTCGACGGGGCTACGAGCAGTACTTC.